The 20 T cell receptor beta chains presented below share a single source sample, sequenced in a study of cytomegalovirus exposure and HLA in healthy donors. 60 Vbeta and 13 Jbeta primers were used in PCR. TCRdb's copy holds only in-frame clones and misses some; the assay was immunoSEQ multiplex PCR. There are hundreds of thousands of clones in the sample; 85% to 90% occur only once, and about 2.5% lies in the top ten. The sequencing sample was made of PBMCs. These receptors were taken from a woman between 18 and 30 years old in good health and CMV-seronegative.

This rearrangement joins TRBV29-1 to TRBJ2-5; 7 nucleotides agree with TRBD1. The CDR3 runs 17 residues. Looked up from germline, CDR1 is SQVTM and CDR2 is ANQGSEA. After removal of 7 bases from V and 2 bases from J, the junction contained 19 bases not matched to a gene. In DNA form, the CDR3 reads TGCAGCGCCGGCGACTTGGACAGGTCCGATCCTCAAGAGACCCAGTACTTC. Its protein is CSAGDLDRSDPQETQYF.

V and J are TRBV7-3 and TRBJ2-7; D unresolved. From germline, CDR1 is SGHTA and CDR2 FQGTGA. The CDR3 covers 14 residues. V was shortened by 4 bases and J by 4 bases, with 14 bases between the two germline ends. CDR3 nucleotides: TGTGCCAGCAGCTCATCAGGCATATCATACGAGCAGTACTTC. This gives the protein CASSSSGISYEQYF.

The chain carries TRBV7-9 and TRBJ2-1; 10 positions match TRBD2. Germline CDR1 and CDR2: SEHNR and FQNEAQ (reference sequence). CDR3 size: 16 residues. CDR3 residues: CSGTTLAGGSYNEQFF. CDR3 nucleotides: TGTTCCGGCACTACCTTAGCGGGGGGATCCTACAATGAGCAGTTCTTC. Supplemented by reference TRBV7-9 and TRBJ2-1, the full variable domain reads DTGVSQNPRHKITKRGQNVTFRCDPISEHNRLYWYRQTLGQGPEFLTYFQNEAQLEKSRLLSDRFSAERPKGSFSTLEIQRTEQGDSAMYLCSGTTLAGGSYNEQFFGPGTRLTVL.

V gene TRBV19 combines with J gene TRBJ2-1; D uncertain. Per the germline V gene, CDR1 is LNHDA and CDR2 is SQIVND (reference sequence). The length of the CDR3 is 11 residues. Between the trimmed V and J ends, which lost 6 bases and 9 bases, there was a span of 9 bases. The CDR3 sequence: CASRAGGEQFF. CDR3 DNA sequence: TGTGCCAGTAGGGCTGGTGGTGAGCAGTTCTTC.

The rearrangement joins TRBV9 to TRBJ1-2; a possible D gene is TRBD1 (6 bases). V lost 3 bases, J lost 8 bases, and 14 bases lay in between. The CDR3 has 13 amino acids. CDR1 SGDLS and CDR2 YYNGEE come from the germline V gene. The CDR3 nucleotides read TGTGCCAGCAGCGCAGGGGCGGTTGGGGGCTACACCTTC. It translates to CASSAGAVGGYTF.

The table lists this clone with a count of one. The chain carries TRBV6-5 and TRBJ1-1; D may be TRBD1 (6 bases). Trimming removed 2 bases from V and 8 bases from J, with 12 bases in between. The germline V gene encodes CDR1 MNHEY and CDR2 SVGAGI. There are 13 residues in the CDR3. CDR3 region: CASSYRPGTEAFF. The DNA for the CDR3 is TGTGCCAGCAGTTACAGACCCGGGACAGAAGCTTTCTTT.

This clone has just one count. The chain links TRBV5-1 to TRBJ2-7; the match to TRBD1 covers 7 bases. CDR3 size: 14 residues. Germline CDR1 reads SGHRS; CDR2 reads YFSETQ. V shed 5 bases, J shed 2 bases, and the junction held 7 bases outside the gene matches. CDR3 amino acids: CASRPRQGTYEQYF. The CDR3 region has the DNA TGCGCCAGCAGACCCCGACAGGGAACCTACGAGCAGTACTTC.

The chain joins TRBV2 to TRBJ2-1, with 7 bases identical to TRBD1. The CDR3 sequence is 15 residues long. CDR1 and CDR2 from the germline V gene are SNHLY and FYNNEI. Trimming took 2 bases from V and 0 from J; bases not matched to a gene: 1. The CDR3 spells CASSERGRSYNEQFF. CDR3 bases: TGTGCCAGCAGTGAAAGGGGGCGCTCCTACAATGAGCAGTTCTTC.

The chain couples TRBV6-6 to TRBJ2-7, with 9 bases lining up with TRBD1. Germline CDR1 is MNHNY and CDR2 is SVGAGI (reference sequence). J was trimmed by 4 bases and V by 4 bases; bases with no gene match: 5. CDR3 length: 14 amino acids. CDR3 residues: CASSSLDRGYEQYF. The CDR3 DNA reads as TGTGCCAGCAGTTCCTTGGACAGGGGTTACGAGCAGTACTTC.

The CDR3 loop is CASSEWRTYEQYF. DNA of the CDR3: TGTGCCAGCAGTGAATGGAGAACCTACGAGCAGTACTTC. This rearrangement joins TRBV2 to TRBJ2-7, with D unclear. The CDR3 runs to 13 residues. The germline V and J ends were trimmed by 2 bases and 2 bases, with 7 bases remaining between them. Germline CDR1 is SNHLY and CDR2 is FYNNEI.

This clone has only one observation. V is TRBV5-1 and J is TRBJ1-5; tentatively, D is TRBD1 (6 bases). Germline V gene sequence: CDR1 SGHRS, CDR2 YFSETQ. The CDR3 runs 14 residues. Deletions cut 2 bases from V and 2 bases from J, with 8 bases between. The chain's CDR3 is CASSFSGGNQPQHF. CDR3 nucleotides: TGCGCCAGCAGCTTTTCAGGGGGCAATCAGCCCCAGCATTTT.

This chain uses TRBV6-6 with TRBJ2-3; 7 nucleotides agree with TRBD1. V was clipped by 0 bases and J by 2 bases; unmatched bases: 5. Germline loops: CDR1 MNHNY, CDR2 SVGAGI (reference sequence). This CDR3 contains 16 residues. The CDR3 is CASSYSQGTDTDTQYF. The CDR3 bases are TGTGCCAGCAGTTACTCACAGGGGACCGACACAGATACGCAGTATTTT.

About this clone: The junction and the germline gene differ at one end; a read error may be behind it. The rearrangement joins TRBV10-2 to TRBJ1-2; D is uncertain. This CDR3 region has 11 residues. Germline loops: CDR1 WSHSY, CDR2 SAAADI. The DNA for the CDR3 is TGCGCCAGCAGTGAGTCGAAGACGGAGGCCTTC. Residues: CASSESKTEAF.

The V call is TRBV21-1, the J call TRBJ1-2. TRBV21-1 is recorded as a pseudogene. There are 16 residues in the CDR3. CDR3 sequence: CASSLRTGGADHGYTF. The CDR3 bases are TGTGCCAGCAGCCTACGGACGGGGGGAGCTGACCATGGCTACACCTTC.

The gene calls are TRBV12-5 and TRBJ2-1, with 9 bases identical to TRBD1. The germline V gene has CDR1 LGHNT and CDR2 FRNRAP. CDR3 length equals 15 residues. V was pared by 6 bases and J by 2 bases, with 5 bases of the junction left unmatched. CDR3: CASGQDRGPYNEQFF. DNA for the CDR3: TGTGCTAGTGGCCAGGACAGGGGTCCCTACAATGAGCAGTTCTTC.

This chain links TRBV18 with TRBJ2-3, with a tentative D call TRBD2 (6 bases). This CDR3 contains 14 residues. CDR1 KGHSH and CDR2 LQKENI come from the germline V gene. Deletions cut 4 bases from V and 0 bases from J, with 8 bases between. CDR3: CASSQGLSTDTQYF. CDR3 sequence (DNA): TGTGCCAGCTCACAGGGACTGAGCACAGATACGCAGTATTTT.

The chain has TRBV9 and TRBJ2-7; D remains ambiguous. CDR3 length equals 12 residues. CDR1 is SGDLS and CDR2 is YYNGEE in the germline V gene. V was trimmed by 1 base and J by 5 bases, leaving 7 bases between them. The CDR3 loop is CASSVTDNEQYF. CDR3 in DNA: TGTGCCAGCAGCGTAACAGACAACGAGCAGTACTTC.

The chain recombines TRBV11-2 with TRBJ2-5, with 16 positions matching TRBD2. The CDR3 contains 18 residues. Germline trimming cut 1 base from V and 5 bases from J; bases unmatched to any gene: 7. Germline V gene sequence: CDR1 SGHAT, CDR2 FQNNGV. CDR3 amino acids: CASSLGGTSGGAGETQYF. The CDR3 DNA follows: TGTGCCAGCAGCTTAGGCGGGACTAGCGGGGGGGCCGGGGAGACCCAGTACTTC. The complete variable domain, with remaining parts taken from reference TRBV11-2 and TRBJ2-5, reads EAGVAQSPRYKIIEKRQSVAFWCNPISGHATLYWYQQILGQGPKLLIQFQNNGVVDDSQLPKDRFSAERLKGVDSTLKIQPAKLEDSAVYLCASSLGGTSGGAGETQYFGPGTRLLVL.

The V gene is TRBV7-9, the J gene TRBJ1-1; 7 nucleotides match TRBD1. This CDR3 region has 14 residues. CDR1 is SEHNR and CDR2 is FQNEAQ in the germline V gene (reference sequence). V was clipped by 8 bases and J by 4 bases; unmatched bases: 10. The CDR3 loop is CASFRPGGSTEAFF. Here the CDR3 DNA reads TGTGCCAGCTTTCGACCAGGGGGTTCCACTGAAGCTTTCTTT.

V gene TRBV5-1 combines with J gene TRBJ1-2, with D hard to call. V was pared by 5 bases and J by 8 bases, with 10 bases between. CDR1 is SGHRS, CDR2 YFSETQ, per germline. The CDR3 has 11 residues. The CDR3 region is CASRLERGYTF. The CDR3 region has the DNA TGCGCCAGCAGACTGGAGCGGGGCTACACCTTC.